The 24 T cell receptor beta chains in this list originate from one sample, sequenced in a study of T cell responses to AZD1222 COVID-19 vaccine. TCRdb's copy holds only in-frame clones and misses some; the assay was immunoSEQ multiplex PCR. The repertoire holds fewer than 120,000 clones, with around 92% as singletons. The specimen comprised peripheral blood, sampled on day 0 of AZD1222 vaccination. These TCRs come from an adult in good health.

This chain connects TRBV2 to TRBJ1-4; 9 bases are a match to TRBD1. This CDR3 comprises 13 residues. V trimming: 10 bases; J trimming: 6 bases; junction bases outside the gene matches: 6. The germline V gene has CDR1 SNHLY and CDR2 FYNNEI. CDR3 region: CATNRDRDEKLFF. In DNA form, the CDR3 reads TGTGCCACCAACCGGGACAGGGATGAAAAACTGTTTTTT.

Only a few counts were recorded for this clone. The gene calls are TRBV7-8 and TRBJ2-7; 7 nucleotides line up with TRBD2. The CDR3 is 15 amino acids. With 4 bases clipped from V and 0 bases from J, the junction kept 6 bases outside the gene matches. CDR1 and CDR2 (germline): SGHVS, FQNEAQ. The CDR3 DNA sequence: TGTGCCAGCAGCTCACTAGCGTTGAGCTCCTACGAGCAGTACTTC. Translation: CASSSLALSSYEQYF.

This chain connects TRBV2 to TRBJ1-5; no firm D call. V was shortened by 2 bases and J by 2 bases, with 7 bases between the two germline ends. CDR1 SNHLY and CDR2 FYNNEI come from the germline V gene. The CDR3 sequence is 14 residues long. The CDR3 region is CASSERQRNQPQHF. The CDR3 DNA reads TGTGCCAGCAGTGAAAGGCAGCGCAATCAGCCCCAGCATTTT.

The chain carries TRBV3-1 (or the pseudogene TRBV3-2) and TRBJ2-7; TRBD2 might be the D (5 bases). Trimming removed 4 bases at V and 7 bases at J, with 14 bases between. The germline gives CDR1 LGHDT, CDR2 YNNKEL (reference sequence). This CDR3 has 13 amino acids. The CDR3 DNA reads TGTGCCAGCAGCCTGGCTAGTTCGGGGGAGCAGTACTTC. Translating it yields CASSLASSGEQYF.

There are a few counts of this clone. The genes are TRBV9 and TRBJ2-1; 9 nucleotides align to TRBD2. CDR3 size: 15 residues. Germline V CDR1 and CDR2: SGDLS, YYNGEE. V gave up 2 bases and J gave up 7 bases; unmatched junction bases: 7. The CDR3 loop reads CASSVSGGHRNEQFF. CDR3 DNA: TGTGCCAGCAGCGTGAGCGGGGGGCACCGGAATGAGCAGTTCTTC.

The V call is TRBV19, the J call TRBJ1-1; 7 bases are shared with TRBD1. After removal of 7 bases from V and 1 base from J, the junction contained 3 bases not matched to a gene. This CDR3 has 13 residues. From germline, CDR1 is LNHDA and CDR2 SQIVND (reference sequence). CDR3 sequence reads: CASNSGGNTEAFF. CDR3 bases: TGTGCCAGTAATTCAGGGGGGAACACTGAAGCTTTCTTT.

V and J are TRBV18 and TRBJ2-1; 8 bases map to TRBD2. The CDR3 loop spans 14 amino acids. CDR1 KGHSH and CDR2 LQKENI come from the germline V gene. Germline trimming cut 3 bases from V and 10 bases from J; bases unmatched to any gene: 8. For the CDR3, the DNA is TGTGCCAGCTCACCGGATCGGGGGGGTAAGGAGCAGTTCTTC. It translates to CASSPDRGGKEQFF.

This clone was observed a single time. The rearrangement joins TRBV2 to TRBJ2-1; D might be TRBD1 or TRBD2, each matching 6 bases. The CDR3 covers 16 residues. In germline, CDR1 is SNHLY, CDR2 FYNNEI. V lost 8 bases and J lost 0, with 17 bases in between. The CDR3 spells CASHGDRRGSYNEQFF. The CDR3 nucleotides are TGTGCCAGCCACGGCGACAGGAGGGGCTCCTACAATGAGCAGTTCTTC.

V and J are TRBV7-9 and TRBJ1-1; D gene ambiguous. Germline CDR1 SEHNR, CDR2 FQNEAQ (reference sequence). The germline V and J ends were trimmed by 0 bases and 6 bases, with 8 bases remaining between them. The CDR3 runs to 13 residues. CDR3 loop: CASSLAPRAEAFF. The CDR3, as DNA: TGTGCCAGCAGCTTAGCCCCCCGCGCTGAAGCTTTCTTT.

The chain has TRBV7-9 and TRBJ2-7, with 8 bases that match TRBD1. The CDR3 has 16 amino acids. The junction had 10 bases not matched to a gene; V was cut back by 5 bases and J by 1 base. Germline V gene lookup returns CDR1 SEHNR and CDR2 FQNEAQ (reference sequence). The CDR3 loop is CASSPVGGQVSYEQYF. CDR3 sequence (DNA): TGTGCCAGCAGCCCCGTCGGGGGACAGGTTTCCTACGAGCAGTACTTC.

This chain links TRBV30 with TRBJ2-7, with a tentative D call TRBD1 (6 bases). CDR3 size: 14 residues. The V and J ends lost 5 bases and 4 bases respectively, with 18 bases between them. Per germline, CDR1 GTSNPN and CDR2 SVGIG (reference sequence). As DNA, the CDR3 is TGTGCCTGGCGACTGGGGACATGGGGTTACGAGCAGTACTTC. Its translation: CAWRLGTWGYEQYF.

The chain is built from TRBV18 and TRBJ1-1, with D perhaps TRBD1 (6 bases). The ends were cut back, 6 bases at V and 0 bases at J, with 11 bases in the middle. Germline-derived CDR1 and CDR2 are KGHSH and LQKENI. This CDR3 has 14 residues. The DNA for the CDR3 is TGTGCCAGCTCCCCGGACAGTATGAACACTGAAGCTTTCTTT. This translates into CASSPDSMNTEAFF.

This clone was found a few times. V gene TRBV2 combines with J gene TRBJ2-7; unclear D gene. V was cut by 3 bases and J by 4 bases, with 16 bases left in between. CDR1 and CDR2 from the germline V gene are SNHLY and FYNNEI. The length of the CDR3 is 15 residues. This chain's CDR3 is CASSDSRGQAYEQYF. The CDR3, as DNA: TGTGCCAGCAGTGATTCGAGAGGCCAGGCGTACGAGCAGTACTTC.

This chain uses TRBV19 with TRBJ2-7, with a weak D call TRBD2 (6 bases). Germline V lookup: CDR1 LNHDA, CDR2 SQIVND (reference sequence). Trimming left V 2 bases short and J 0 bases short, with 14 bases between. CDR3 length: 16 residues. The DNA for the CDR3 is TGTGCCAGTAGTATAAGTGGGGGGACCGCCTCCTACGAGCAGTACTTC. Protein product: CASSISGGTASYEQYF. Together with reference TRBV19 and TRBJ2-7, the CDR3 gives the full variable domain: DGGITQSPKYLFRKEGQNVTLSCEQNLNHDAMYWYRQDPGQGLRLIYYSQIVNDFQKGDIAEGYSVSREKKESFPLTVTSAQKNPTAFYLCASSISGGTASYEQYFGPGTRLTVT.

This chain joins TRBV24-1 and TRBJ1-2; possibly TRBD1 for D (5 bases). Looked up from germline, CDR1 is KGHDR and CDR2 is SFDVKD. V dropped 4 bases and J dropped 6 bases, with 11 bases sitting between them. This CDR3 is 13 amino acids long. As DNA, the CDR3 is TGTGCCACCAGTGACCCCCCCAGGGATGGCTACACCTTC. It encodes CATSDPPRDGYTF.

This clone was seen only a few times. The V and J genes are TRBV30 and TRBJ1-1, with a possible D match to TRBD1 (6 bases). Trimming took 2 bases from V and 2 from J, leaving 15 bases between them. Germline V lookup: CDR1 GTSNPN, CDR2 SVGIG (reference sequence). This CDR3 spans 15 amino acids. CDR3 coding DNA: TGTGCCTGGAGTATATTCGGGGGGCAAAACACTGAAGCTTTCTTT. Amino acid sequence: CAWSIFGGQNTEAFF.

This chain joins TRBV3-1 (or the pseudogene TRBV3-2) and TRBJ1-6; the D is unclear. The CDR3 length is 16 residues. Trimming removed 0 bases at V and 4 bases at J, with 10 bases between. Germline V lookup: CDR1 LGHDT, CDR2 YNNKEL (reference sequence). The CDR3 region is CASSQEASQYNSPLHF. In DNA, the CDR3 is TGTGCCAGCAGCCAAGAGGCCAGCCAATATAATTCACCCCTCCACTTT.

The J gene is TRBJ1-5, the V gene TRBV24-1; 12 bases match TRBD1. Germline V gene sequence: CDR1 KGHDR, CDR2 SFDVKD. This CDR3 contains 18 residues. V gave up 4 bases and J gave up 0 bases; unmatched junction bases: 6. CDR3 DNA sequence: TGTGCCACCAGTGACTCCGGGACAGGGGGCTATAGCAATCAGCCCCAGCATTTT. Protein product: CATSDSGTGGYSNQPQHF.

V and J are TRBV10-3 and TRBJ1-5; 8 bases are shared with TRBD1. The CDR3 spans 14 residues. Germline loops: CDR1 ENHRY, CDR2 SYGVKD. The junction had 2 bases not matched to a gene; V was cut back by 0 bases and J by 7 bases. CDR3 loop: CAISESTGEQPQHF. The DNA of the CDR3 is TGTGCCATCAGTGAGTCGACAGGGGAACAGCCCCAGCATTTT.

This sequence joins TRBV10-3 and TRBJ2-2; D not certain. The V gene's germline CDR1 is ENHRY and CDR2 SYGVKD. V was trimmed by 5 bases and J by 1 base, leaving 14 bases between them. The CDR3 loop spans 16 amino acids. The chain's CDR3 is CAISNGPPQNTGELFF. The CDR3 region has the DNA TGTGCCATCAGTAACGGACCGCCCCAGAACACCGGGGAGCTGTTTTTT.

The V call is TRBV25-1, the J call TRBJ2-4; 13 nucleotides line up with TRBD2. The length of the CDR3 is 16 residues. J gave up 8 bases and V 5 bases, and 9 bases lay outside the gene matches. Germline V gives CDR1 MGHDK, CDR2 SYGVNS. CDR3 nucleotide sequence: TGTGCCAGCAGTCCTCGGACTAGCGGGGGTGCCGACATTCAGTACTTC. Amino acid sequence: CASSPRTSGGADIQYF.

The chain couples TRBV19 to TRBJ1-5; D possibly corresponds to TRBD1 (5 bases). The CDR3 extends over 19 amino acids. Trimming removed 0 bases at V and 3 bases at J, with 21 bases between. The germline V gene has CDR1 LNHDA and CDR2 SQIVND (reference sequence). DNA of the CDR3: TGTGCCAGTAGTATAGATGGGGCCAGGACCGGACATTTCAATCAGCCCCAGCATTTT. Translated, it gives CASSIDGARTGHFNQPQHF.

This chain connects TRBV3-1 (or the pseudogene TRBV3-2) to TRBJ1-1; D unclear. The CDR3 totals 12 residues. Trimming left V 3 bases short and J 1 base short, with 3 bases between. The germline V gene encodes CDR1 LGHDT and CDR2 YNNKEL (reference sequence). CDR3 sequence: CASSQQNTEAFF. CDR3 in DNA: TGTGCCAGCAGCCAGCAGAACACTGAAGCTTTCTTT.

CDR3 bases: TGTGCCAGCAGCTTAGTTGCAGGGGGCGCCGGGGAGACCCAGTACTTC. Its protein is CASSLVAGGAGETQYF. The chain joins TRBV7-2 to TRBJ2-5, with 8 bases that match TRBD1. Trimming took 1 base from V and 5 from J; bases not matched to a gene: 9. CDR3 length equals 16 residues. CDR1 is SGHTA and CDR2 is FQGNSA in the germline V gene.